Below are 27 T cell receptor beta chains sequenced from a single sample in a study of T cell responses to AZD1222 COVID-19 vaccine. Assay used: immunoSEQ multiplex PCR; TCRdb lists only in-frame clones, some missing. The sample has tens of thousands of clones; over 75% are singletons. The sample in question was peripheral blood, obtained on day 0 of AZD1222 vaccination. These receptors were obtained from an adult in good health.

The chain couples TRBV11-2 to TRBJ2-5, with D tentatively TRBD1 or TRBD2 (5 bases each). The germline V and J ends were trimmed by 1 base and 3 bases, with 12 bases remaining between them. In germline, CDR1 is SGHAT, CDR2 FQNNGV. The CDR3 extends over 15 amino acids. The CDR3 protein is CASSLAGAPEETQYF. CDR3 in DNA: TGTGCCAGCAGCTTAGCCGGGGCCCCAGAAGAGACCCAGTACTTC.

The V and J genes are TRBV7-8 and TRBJ1-4; 11 bases line up with TRBD1. Germline V gene sequence: CDR1 SGHVS, CDR2 FQNEAQ. CDR3 length equals 15 residues. The V gene end was trimmed by 5 bases and the J gene end by 5 bases; junction bases not matched to a gene: 4. CDR3 in DNA: TGTGCCAGCAGCCCTCGGGACAGGGGGAATGAAAAACTGTTTTTT. It specifies CASSPRDRGNEKLFF.

V usage is TRBV10-3 and J usage is TRBJ2-6; no definite D call. Trimming stripped 0 bases from V and 2 bases from J, with 5 bases between. The germline CDR1 and CDR2 sequences are ENHRY and SYGVKD. The CDR3 is 15 amino acids. The CDR3: CAISESQPGANVLTF. CDR3 bases: TGTGCCATCAGTGAGTCGCAGCCTGGGGCCAACGTCCTGACTTTC.

The chain recombines TRBV23-1 with TRBJ2-3; D is uncertain. TRBV23-1 is recorded as an ORF, its role being uncertain. CDR3 length: 16 amino acids. Trimming took off 4 bases at V and 0 bases at J, with 14 bases between the two ends. The chain's CDR3 is CASSLKQKKSTDTQYF. The CDR3 coding sequence is TGCGCCAGCAGTCTTAAACAAAAGAAAAGCACAGATACGCAGTATTTT.

The genes are TRBV30 and TRBJ2-7; D is ambiguous. Trimming took 4 bases from V and 3 from J, leaving 10 bases between them. The CDR3 runs 12 residues. Germline V lookup: CDR1 GTSNPN, CDR2 SVGIG (reference sequence). The CDR3 DNA reads TGTGCCTGGACTCGAGGTGGCTACGAGCAGTACTTC. Its translation is CAWTRGGYEQYF. Complete variable domain (other parts from reference TRBV30 and TRBJ2-7): SQTIHQWPATLVQPVGSPLSLECTVEGTSNPNLYWYRQAAGRGLQLLFYSVGIGQISSEVPQNLSASRPQDRQFILSSKKLLLSDSGFYLCAWTRGGYEQYFGPGTRLTVT.

This sequence joins TRBV3-1 (or the pseudogene TRBV3-2) and TRBJ1-2, with D perhaps matching TRBD1 (6 bases). V lost 1 base and J 2 bases, leaving 8 bases between the germline ends. Germline CDR1 and CDR2: LGHDT and YNNKEL (reference sequence). The CDR3 runs to 14 residues. CDR3 amino acids: CASSQAQGNYGYTF. CDR3 in DNA: TGTGCCAGCAGCCAAGCACAGGGCAACTATGGCTACACCTTC.

Only a few counts were recorded for this clone. This chain uses TRBV6-1 with TRBJ2-7, with 7 bases matching TRBD2. Germline loops: CDR1 MNHNS, CDR2 SASEGT. The V and J ends lost 2 bases and 3 bases, in that order; junction bases with no gene match: 7. This CDR3 is built from 15 residues. CDR3 residues: CASSESQGGSYEQYF. For the CDR3, the DNA is TGTGCCAGCAGTGAAAGTCAGGGCGGGAGCTACGAGCAGTACTTC.

The chain joins TRBV30 to TRBJ1-2, with 7 bases that match TRBD1. With 5 bases clipped from V and 3 bases from J, the junction kept 6 bases outside the gene matches. Looked up from germline, CDR1 is GTSNPN and CDR2 is SVGIG (reference sequence). CDR3 length: 13 amino acids. CDR3 in DNA: TGTGCCTGGGGCGCAACAGGGGACTATGGCTACACCTTC. Translating it yields CAWGATGDYGYTF.

The chain couples TRBV19 to TRBJ1-3; perhaps TRBD1 as D (5 bases). V dropped 5 bases and J dropped 2 bases, with 19 bases sitting between them. Per the germline V gene, CDR1 is LNHDA and CDR2 is SQIVND (reference sequence). This CDR3 comprises 17 residues. This CDR3 reads CASSAGGTLGAGNTIYF. CDR3 coding DNA: TGTGCCAGTAGTGCCGGCGGGACCCTGGGCGCTGGAAACACCATATATTTT.

The chain is built from TRBV19 and TRBJ1-2; D may be TRBD1 (6 bases). Per germline, CDR1 LNHDA and CDR2 SQIVND (reference sequence). The V and J ends lost 10 bases and 3 bases respectively, with 18 bases between them. The CDR3 is 14 amino acids. Here the CDR3 reads CATRRGALDYGYTF. CDR3 sequence (DNA): TGTGCCACTAGACGGGGGGCGCTTGACTATGGCTACACCTTC.

The chain joins TRBV11-1 to TRBJ2-1, with 8 bases matching TRBD1. Trimming took 0 bases from V and 6 from J; bases not matched to a gene: 4. Germline V gene data show CDR1 as SGHAT and CDR2 as FQDESV (reference sequence). The CDR3 runs to 15 residues. Here the CDR3 reads CASSLASGQGNEQFF. The CDR3 DNA is TGTGCCAGCAGCTTAGCGTCCGGACAGGGCAATGAGCAGTTCTTC.

The rearrangement links TRBV21-1 to TRBJ1-2. TRBV21-1 is marked as a pseudogene. The CDR3 length is 13 residues. The CDR3 region has the DNA TGTGCCAGCAGCAGGGGTCCCAACTATGGCTACACCTTC. It yields the protein CASSRGPNYGYTF.

The V and J genes are TRBV7-3 and TRBJ2-2; D not resolved. The V end lost 2 bases, the J end lost 5 bases, and 6 bases lay between the germline ends. The CDR3 length is 13 residues. Germline V lookup: CDR1 SGHTA, CDR2 FQGTGA. The CDR3, as DNA: TGTGCCAGCAGCTTATATACGACCGGGGAGCTGTTTTTT. It translates to CASSLYTTGELFF.

This rearrangement joins TRBV27 to TRBJ1-1; D perhaps matches TRBD1 (5 bases). From germline, CDR1 is MNHEY and CDR2 SMNVEV (reference sequence). The CDR3 contains 13 residues. The V end was cut by 6 bases, the J end by 0 bases, with 8 bases between. The CDR3 is CASSRDLNTEAFF. CDR3 coding DNA: TGTGCCAGCAGCAGGGACTTGAACACTGAAGCTTTCTTT.

The chain uses TRBV6-5 and TRBJ1-2; D unclear. The CDR3 is 13 amino acids. The ends were cut back, 2 bases at V and 7 bases at J, with 11 bases in the middle. Germline CDR1 is MNHEY and CDR2 is SVGAGI. The chain's CDR3 is CASSYDQRSGYTF. The CDR3, as DNA: TGTGCCAGCAGTTACGATCAGCGAAGTGGCTACACCTTC.

A single count supports this clone. This chain connects TRBV19 to TRBJ1-1, with D possibly matching TRBD1 (6 bases). The CDR3 covers 17 residues. Between the trimmed V and J ends, which lost 8 bases and 2 bases, there was a span of 24 bases. Germline CDR1 LNHDA, CDR2 SQIVND (reference sequence). The CDR3 region has the DNA TGTGCCAGTTCTCCGCCGGTTTTTCAGGGGCGAAACACTGAAGCTTTCTTT. Translating it yields CASSPPVFQGRNTEAFF.

This rearrangement joins TRBV27 to TRBJ1-1, with 9 bases lining up with TRBD1. CDR3 size: 15 residues. The germline V gene encodes CDR1 MNHEY and CDR2 SMNVEV (reference sequence). V lost 6 bases, J lost 4 bases, and 9 bases stayed unmatched. The CDR3 bases are TGTGCCAGCAGACTACAACAGGGGGCGGGCACTGAAGCTTTCTTT. Amino acid sequence: CASRLQQGAGTEAFF.

The chain carries TRBV6-1 and TRBJ2-7; D is unclear. The germline V and J ends were trimmed by 3 bases and 1 base, with 22 bases remaining between them. Germline V CDR1 and CDR2: MNHNS, SASEGT. CDR3 length: 18 residues. The CDR3 bases are TGTGCCAGCAGTGAGAAGGTGCAGGCTGGAAGAGTATCCTACGAGCAGTACTTC. It codes for CASSEKVQAGRVSYEQYF.

The CDR3 protein is CASTRTSGQHYGYTF. The CDR3 bases are TGTGCCAGCACCAGAACTTCGGGACAGCACTATGGCTACACCTTC. The chain employs TRBV6-5 and TRBJ1-2; 7 bases align to TRBD1. Trimming removed 7 bases from V and 3 bases from J; junction bases left unmatched: 11. In germline, CDR1 is MNHEY, CDR2 SVGAGI. This CDR3 region has 15 residues.

The chain employs TRBV18 and TRBJ1-5; D gene ambiguous. The V gene lost 3 bases and the J gene lost 4 bases, with 13 bases spanning the gap. The CDR3 runs 15 residues. In germline, CDR1 is KGHSH, CDR2 LQKENI. The CDR3 spells CASSPNSVENQPQHF. In DNA form, the CDR3 reads TGTGCCAGCTCACCGAATTCTGTGGAAAATCAGCCCCAGCATTTT.

The V call is TRBV19, the J call TRBJ2-6, with D unclear. This CDR3 contains 13 residues. V shed 5 bases and J shed 0 bases, with 2 bases lying between them. The germline V gene has CDR1 LNHDA and CDR2 SQIVND (reference sequence). This chain's CDR3 is CASSLSGANVLTF. CDR3 coding DNA: TGTGCCAGTAGTCTCTCTGGGGCCAACGTCCTGACTTTC.

This clone was observed once. This chain connects TRBV19 to TRBJ2-2; 9 nucleotides match TRBD2. V was clipped by 7 bases and J by 7 bases; unmatched bases: 4. Germline CDR1 LNHDA, CDR2 SQIVND (reference sequence). The CDR3 has 13 residues. CDR3 coding DNA: TGTGCCAGTATAAGCGGGGGGCTCGGGGAGCTGTTTTTT. This sequence encodes CASISGGLGELFF.

This chain uses TRBV3-1 (or the pseudogene TRBV3-2) with TRBJ2-1; no firm D call. V lost 0 bases to trimming and J lost 5 bases, with 8 bases between them. CDR3 length: 14 residues. The V gene's germline CDR1 is LGHDT and CDR2 YNNKEL (reference sequence). The CDR3 loop reads CASSQDIPHNEQFF. CDR3 nucleotide sequence: TGTGCCAGCAGCCAAGATATACCCCACAATGAGCAGTTCTTC.

This chain links TRBV19 with TRBJ1-2; D not resolved. The CDR3 loop spans 14 amino acids. Germline-derived CDR1 and CDR2 are LNHDA and SQIVND (reference sequence). V was pared by 2 bases and J by 4 bases, with 11 bases between. DNA of the CDR3: TGTGCCAGTAGTATACAACATTCCGCCTATGGCTACACCTTC. Translation gives CASSIQHSAYGYTF.

The rearrangement uses TRBV28 and TRBJ1-6, with 9 bases aligning to TRBD1. Germline V gives CDR1 MDHEN, CDR2 SYDVKM. This CDR3 has 13 residues. Losses at the gene ends were 10 bases for V and 8 bases for J; bases not matched to a gene: 6. DNA for the CDR3: TGTGCCACCCCGGGACAGGGCGATTCACCCCTCCACTTT. It specifies CATPGQGDSPLHF.

This rearrangement joins TRBV2 to TRBJ2-1; 7 nucleotides agree with TRBD1. Losses at the gene ends were 8 bases for V and 6 bases for J; bases not matched to a gene: 4. CDR1 is SNHLY and CDR2 is FYNNEI in the germline V gene. The CDR3 runs 12 residues. The CDR3 nucleotides are TGTGCCAGCGACCGGGACAGCAATGAGCAGTTCTTC. Its translation is CASDRDSNEQFF. Combining the CDR3 with reference TRBV2 and TRBJ2-1 gives the whole variable domain EPEVTQTPSHQVTQMGQEVILRCVPISNHLYFYWYRQILGQKVEFLVSFYNNEISEKSEIFDDQFSVERPDGSNFTLKIRSTKLEDSAMYFCASDRDSNEQFFGPGTRLTVL.

The J gene is TRBJ1-2, the V gene TRBV6-5; tentative D call: TRBD1 (5 bases). In germline, CDR1 is MNHEY, CDR2 SVGAGI. The CDR3 runs 14 residues. Trimming removed 6 bases from V and 4 bases from J, with 15 bases in between. The CDR3 loop is CASREVDRIYGYTF. In nucleotides, the CDR3 is TGTGCCAGCAGGGAGGTAGACAGAATCTATGGCTACACCTTC.